The T cell receptor beta chain described here comes from a study of shared clonotypes between healthy human individuals (dated by TCRdb to the early 2020s). In terms of the full investigation: The cohort included three men and a couple of women between 18 and 49 years of age. For each donor, CD4 naive and CD4 memory were each given three plates, CD8 naive was given two plates, and CD8 memory was given one plate. The study deeply sequenced blood TCR repertoires of about five healthy adults to estimate repertoire size and the extent of clonotype sharing between individuals. To increase sequencing depth and limit assay-specific biases, different laboratories used diverse techniques to prepare libraries and sequence TCR repertoires. Leukapheresis yielded between about 0.9 and 8.9 billion PBMCs per donor. Overall results and qualifications from the work: Estimated clonotype richness was generally larger for naive than for memory subsets. Sampling was limited to blood, and TCR repertoires in tissue likely differ from TCR repertoires in blood. The genetic and exposure-history diversity represented was limited by the small number of donors. Compared with non-shared clonotypes, clonotypes shared by all four sorted-subset donors had higher generation probabilities. About 5% of naive CD4, approximately 3.7% of naive CD8, around 2.3% of memory CD4, and less than 0.45% of memory CD8 clonotypes were shared across a few donors. Even with the large sequencing depth, rarefaction of the sorted-subset datasets indicated that sequencing was incomplete. Based on pairwise subsampling, the degree of clonotype sharing among donors was expected to be affected by sequencing depth.

CD8 naive samples consisted of CD45RO-negative cells that were positively selected for CCR7, yielding a CD45RA+CCR7+ population without TemRA cells. Healthy HIV-negative adults with no recently reported acute infections or vaccinations were included as donors. Every donor was a Caucasian adult residing in Nashville, Tennessee, USA. After blood collection by leukapheresis, PBMCs were isolated using Ficoll-Histopaque density gradient centrifugation and then cryopreserved in the vapor phase of liquid nitrogen. Purity and quantity of every magnetically sorted T cell population were checked by analytical flow cytometry. Genomic DNA was isolated from every sorted fraction and measured by UV absorbance on a Nanodrop 2000c. Using the deep immunoSEQ assay, multiplex PCR amplified TCR CDR3 regions from genomic DNA. Genomic DNA extracted from each cell subset was distributed evenly over all wells of several immunoSEQ 96-well plates, and each plate served as one replicate. For sorted subsets, roughly 190 ng of genomic DNA, equivalent to around 29,000 T cell genomes, went into each replicate PCR. Purified libraries were quantified with a Qubit 3.0 fluorometer, sized on a Bioanalyzer 2100, and re-quantified with the KAPA Library Quantification kit. Each immunoSEQ 96-well plate was sequenced on its own single-read 150-cycle Illumina NextSeq 550 flow cell. Per the authors' processing: Because the immunoSEQ output included only junctional sequences and no quality scores, the filtering could not be the same as the filtering used for full-length reads. Sequences were annotated with PyIR, a Python wrapper for IgBLAST v1.9, and V/J genes and CDR3 were assigned using IMGT germline references. Reads with weak V/J assignments (E-value above 1e-6), missing CDR3, stop codons, out-of-frame junctions, or ambiguous translated residues were removed. V3J clonotypes were defined by identical inferred V gene, J gene, and CDR3 amino acid sequence. Percentage overlap between repertoires was calculated by dividing the number of shared unique clonotypes by the size of the smaller repertoire. Three approaches were used to assess repertoire richness: RTK rarefaction, the Chao1 estimator, and Recon v2.1 estimates of unobserved clonotypes. For all TCRbeta clonotypes obtained by the gDNA method from a handful of donors, generation probabilities were computed with OLGA. The clones in this table, taken by TCRdb from immuneACCESS, are in-frame only. Not every clone is retained; where verified, under half of the shortfall comes from an unresolved V gene, and the cause of the rest is unknown. The V and J calls and clone size are taken from that table; D and trimming were inferred from the DNA. In all, the sample holds about 2 million clones, and roughly 95% of those were seen once. Of the sample, about 1.1% falls within the top ten clones.

Turning to this clone: Its specific antigen is unknown. The record has no base qualities; no much larger clone is one base away. The same CDR3 arises from other DNA sequences in this sample as well.

Trimming costs V 2 bases and J 4 bases, and their ends lie 6 bases apart. Counted from cysteine to phenylalanine, this CDR3 has 12 amino acids. Only the CDR3 part of the read is kept: 36 bases, read in frame from the first base. The germline V gene sets CDR1 to KGHSH and CDR2 to LQKENI. Recombination joined TRBV18 with TRBJ2-7; the D gene is not confidently resolved. The sequence was collected from a man aged 18 to 29 in good health. Sequenced input: naive CD8+ T cells sorted from blood. This sample's cell subset or site label indicates: CD45RA+CCR7+. The CDR3 reads CASSPRPYEQYF. In nucleotides, the sequence is TGTGCCAGCTCACCAAGGCCATACGAGCAGTACTTC.